This is a list of T cell receptor beta chains from one sample in a study of shared clonotypes between healthy human individuals. TCRdb's copy holds only in-frame clones and misses some; the assay was immunoSEQ multiplex PCR. The table includes fewer than 600,000 clones, approximately 79% detected once. What was sequenced was PBMCs. Every receptor here comes from a middle-aged woman in good health. Some clones in this sample may be carry-over from other donors' samples. The CDR3 runs from the conserved cysteine through the conserved F or W. Each record gives: clone size, V gene, D gene, J gene, CDR3 DNA, CDR3 protein. D genes are given only for firm matches. Only part of the rows carry a size: once, few, many, or a class if the clone is expanded.

NA	TRBV29-1	TRBD1	TRBJ1-4	TGCAGCGTCCAGGGACAGACGAATGAAAAACTGTTTTTT	CSVQGQTNEKLFF
few	TRBV19	TRBD2	TRBJ2-7	TGTGCCAGTAGTATCGCGGGAGTCCCCTACGAGCAGTACTTC	CASSIAGVPYEQYF
NA	TRBV5-5	NA	TRBJ1-5	TGTGCCAGCAGCTTGGCGCCAGCTAGCAATCAGCCCCAGCATTTT	CASSLAPASNQPQHF
NA	TRBV27	NA	TRBJ2-7	TGTGCCAGCAGTTTATCGTGGGGTAGGGAGCAGTACTTC	CASSLSWGREQYF
NA	TRBV5-6	NA	TRBJ1-3	TGTGCCAGCAGCTTGCTGGGCCCCAGGACTGGAAACACCATATATTTT	CASSLLGPRTGNTIYF
NA	TRBV19	NA	TRBJ2-3	TGTGCCAGTAGTAAGGGATTGACAGATACGCAGTATTTT	CASSKGLTDTQYF
NA	TRBV7-3	NA	TRBJ1-2	TGTGCCAGCAGCCCCTCGTCCGAAACTGGCTACACCTTC	CASSPSSETGYTF
NA	TRBV5-1	NA	TRBJ1-3	TGCGCCAGCAGCTTGGACATCGCCTCTGGAAACACCATATATTTT	CASSLDIASGNTIYF
NA	TRBV2	NA	TRBJ1-1	TGTGCCAGCAGTCCCGAGGGGGGAATTGAAGCTTTCTTT	CASSPEGGIEAFF
NA	TRBV28	NA	TRBJ2-7	TGTGCCGCCCGTGACAGGGACTTTTACGAGCAGTACTTC	CAARDRDFYEQYF
NA	TRBV18	NA	TRBJ1-1	TGTGCCAGCTCACAGTCCGGGGGTCCGACCTCACCTGAAGCTTTCTTT	CASSQSGGPTSPEAFF
few	TRBV4-2	NA	TRBJ1-3	TGTGCCAGCAGCCAAGATCGACAGCTAAACACCATATATTTT	CASSQDRQLNTIYF
few	TRBV28	NA	TRBJ1-2	TGTGCCAGCAGCCCAATGGGGGATAACTATGGCTACACCTTC	CASSPMGDNYGYTF
NA	TRBV28	NA	TRBJ1-2	TGTGCCAGTTTGAGGCCTGGACTTGGCTACACCTTC	CASLRPGLGYTF
NA	TRBV7-8	NA	TRBJ2-2	TGTGCCAGCAGCCCCCTCGGTGTATGGACCGGGGAGCTGTTTTTT	CASSPLGVWTGELFF
NA	TRBV5-1	NA	TRBJ2-1	TGCGCCAGCAGCTTGTCTCAGGGTGTCCCTAGTGAGCAGTTCTTC	CASSLSQGVPSEQFF
NA	TRBV21-1	NA	TRBJ2-1	TGTGCCACCTACCCCGGGGAGAAGACTTACAATGAGCAGTTCTTC	CATYPGEKTYNEQFF
NA	TRBV2	TRBD2	TRBJ2-5	TGTGCCAGCAGTGAAGGCCCTCGACTAGCGGCGATCAGGGAGACCCAGTACTTC	CASSEGPRLAAIRETQYF
NA	TRBV9	NA	TRBJ2-7	TGTGCCAGCAGCCCTTCGACGGGGAACGAGCAGTACTTC	CASSPSTGNEQYF
NA	TRBV5-1	NA	TRBJ1-4	TGCGCCAGCAGCCCCCTGGCGGGGGGCCCTAATGAAAAACTGTTTTTT	CASSPLAGGPNEKLFF
NA	TRBV6-5	TRBD1	TRBJ2-2	TGTGCCAGCAGTCGACAGGGTCGGGACACCGGGGAGCTGTTTTTT	CASSRQGRDTGELFF
NA	TRBV6-6	NA	TRBJ2-3	TGTGCCAGCAGCACGGGACACCTAGGTTACACAGATACGCAGTATTTT	CASSTGHLGYTDTQYF
NA	TRBV7-2	NA	TRBJ2-7	TGTGCCAGCAGCTCGCCGACTGGAAAGCAGTACTTC	CASSSPTGKQYF
once	TRBV6-5	NA	TRBJ1-1	TGTGCCAGCAGTCCCCCAAAAGGACGGCCCATCGAAGCTTTCTTT	CASSPPKGRPIEAFF
NA	TRBV29-1	NA	TRBJ2-5	TGCAGCGTTGCACAGGGTGGGGAGACCCAGTACTTC	CSVAQGGETQYF
NA	TRBV28	NA	TRBJ2-3	TGTGCCAGCGGGAGCCTGTTGTATACGCAGTATTTT	CASGSLLYTQYF
few	TRBV18	NA	TRBJ1-1	TGTGCCAGCTCACCAGAACAGGACCCGATGAACACTGAAGCTTTCTTT	CASSPEQDPMNTEAFF
NA	TRBV6-1	NA	TRBJ2-7	TGTGCCAGCAGTGTGAGACTAGGAGGGGATTACTACGAGCAGTACTTC	CASSVRLGGDYYEQYF
NA	TRBV27	TRBD1	TRBJ2-3	TGTGCCAGCAGTTTTAGGACAGGGGGCCCAGATACGCAGTATTTT	CASSFRTGGPDTQYF
few	TRBV6-4	TRBD1	TRBJ2-1	TGTGCCAGCAGTGACTCCGCCGGGACAGGGCACAATGAGCAGTTCTTC	CASSDSAGTGHNEQFF
NA	TRBV5-1	TRBD2	TRBJ2-2	TGCGCCAGCAGCTGGACTAGCAGGGGCGGGGAGCTGTTTTTT	CASSWTSRGGELFF
NA	TRBV7-3	TRBD2	TRBJ2-1	TGTGCCAGCAGCTTAACACTAGCGAATGAGCAGTTCTTC	CASSLTLANEQFF
NA	TRBV30	TRBD2	TRBJ2-1	TGTGCCTGGGAGGGACTAGCTCAAGAGGCGTTCTTC	CAWEGLAQEAFF
once	TRBV6-5	NA	TRBJ2-7	TGTGCCAGCAGCCAACCGGGACTCACTTACGAGCAGTACTTC	CASSQPGLTYEQYF
NA	TRBV10-3	NA	TRBJ1-3	TGTGCCATCAGTGAGTCGAACGGGGGGTCTGGAAACACCATATATTTT	CAISESNGGSGNTIYF
NA	TRBV4-2	TRBD2	TRBJ2-1	TGTGCCAGCAGCCAAACGGGACTAGCGGTGAATGAGCAGTTCTTC	CASSQTGLAVNEQFF
NA	TRBV18	NA	TRBJ2-1	TGTGCCAGCTCTGAAACCCTCTCCTACAATGAGCAGTTCTTC	CASSETLSYNEQFF
NA	TRBV19	NA	TRBJ1-1	TGTGCCAGTAGTATACCGGGCCTGGGGACGGGTGAAGCTTTCTTT	CASSIPGLGTGEAFF
NA	TRBV9	NA	TRBJ2-2	TGTGCCAGCAGCGAGACCCCCGGGGGGGAGCTGTTTTTT	CASSETPGGELFF
few	TRBV5-1	TRBD2	TRBJ2-3	TGCGCCAGCAGCTTGGAAGGGACTAGTCCCTTAGATACGCAGTATTTT	CASSLEGTSPLDTQYF
NA	TRBV5-1	NA	TRBJ1-5	TGCGCCAGCAGCTTGAATGCAGAACTTAATCAGCCCCAGCATTTT	CASSLNAELNQPQHF
NA	TRBV18	NA	TRBJ1-1	TGTGCCAGCTCTTACCAAGGAGAAACTGAAGCTTTCTTT	CASSYQGETEAFF
NA	TRBV5-1	NA	TRBJ2-5	TGCGCCAGCAGCTTGGGACAGGTCGGTTTGGAGACCCAGTACTTC	CASSLGQVGLETQYF